The entry below describes one TCR beta chain. This sample was taken from a study of blood T cell repertoires in COVID-19. Assay: immunoSEQ multiplex PCR; the TCRdb copy retains only in-frame clones and omits some. The top ten hold 2% to 2.5% of the sample, which has more than 150,000 clones, 75% to 90% seen once. This CDR3 region has 12 residues. Germline lookup yields CDR1 SGHRS and CDR2 YFSETQ. Trimming shortened V by 4 bases and J by 8 bases, and 12 bases separated the two germline ends. The sample taken for sequencing was PBMCs or T cells enriched from blood (not recorded which). This chain uses TRBV5-1 with TRBJ1-1, with D unresolved. The receptor was isolated from a woman in her 30s who had recovered from COVID-19. The DNA for the CDR3 is TGCGCCAGCAGCCCAAAGGGAGGAGAAGCTTTCTTT. Amino acid sequence: CASSPKGGEAFF. The complete variable domain, with remaining parts taken from reference TRBV5-1 and TRBJ1-1, reads KAGVTQTPRYLIKTRGQQVTLSCSPISGHRSVSWYQQTPGQGLQFLFEYFSETQRNKGNFPGRFSGRQFSNSRSEMNVSTLELGDSALYLCASSPKGGEAFFGQGTRLTVV.